This T cell receptor (beta chain) stems from a study of shared clonotypes between healthy human individuals. Study context: CD4 naive and CD4 memory each took three plates per donor, while CD8 naive took two and CD8 memory one.

Per the study methods: Quality scores were absent from the junction-only immunoSEQ sequences, so filtering differed. Sequencing used immunoSEQ multiplex PCR; TCRdb keeps in-frame clones, though not all of them. V and J calls plus clone size are reproduced from that table; the DNA served to infer D and trimming. This table has approximately 590,000 clones, around 95% appearing once. General study results and limits: It was the few donors that limited the genetic and exposure-history diversity represented. Clonotypes shared by all four sorted-subset donors had higher generation probabilities than non-shared clonotypes.

A word on this clone: Its matching antigen is unknown.

Trimming shortened V by 4 bases and J by 2 bases, and 9 bases separated the two germline ends. CDR1 and CDR2 (germline): SEHNR, FQNEAQ (reference sequence). The length of the CDR3 is 14 residues. Naivety among CD8 cells was defined by CD45RO negativity and positive CCR7 selection, thereby excluding terminally differentiated effector memory CD45RA+ cells. The sequence derives from a woman under 40 in good health. This sequence joins TRBV7-9 and TRBJ1-5; D gene unclear. Sample: naive CD8+ T cells sorted from blood. The DNA of the CDR3 is TGTGCCAGCAGCTCCGCTCCGGGCAATCAGCCCCAGCATTTT. It encodes CASSSAPGNQPQHF. The full variable domain, completed using reference TRBV7-9 and TRBJ1-5, is DTGVSQNPRHKITKRGQNVTFRCDPISEHNRLYWYRQTLGQGPEFLTYFQNEAQLEKSRLLSDRFSAERPKGSFSTLEIQRTEQGDSAMYLCASSSAPGNQPQHFGDGTRLSIL.